Below, 32 T cell receptor beta chains from the same sample are listed, as sequenced in a study of blood T cell repertoires in COVID-19. Generated by immunoSEQ multiplex PCR, the TCRdb table keeps only in-frame clones and is missing some. The repertoire holds around 320,000 clones, with approximately 88% as singletons. Source material: peripheral blood. Receptors originate from a woman in her twenties or thirties who had recovered from COVID-19.

The rearrangement links TRBV5-1 to TRBJ1-5; 7 nucleotides align to TRBD1. This CDR3 contains 14 residues. The V gene's germline CDR1 is SGHRS and CDR2 YFSETQ. V lost 3 bases and J lost 3; bases outside the gene matches: 3. This CDR3 is CASSSGTDNQPQHF. The DNA for the CDR3 is TGCGCCAGCAGCTCCGGGACAGACAATCAGCCCCAGCATTTT.

The J gene is TRBJ2-1, the V gene TRBV5-4, with 11 bases that match TRBD1. This CDR3 spans 17 amino acids. Unmatched junction bases numbered 7, after V lost 4 bases and J lost 1 base. From germline, CDR1 is SGHNT and CDR2 YYREEE (reference sequence). The CDR3 bases are TGTGCCAGCAGCCGATGGACAGGGGGCGCTTCCTACAATGAGCAGTTCTTC. Translating gives CASSRWTGGASYNEQFF.

The chain is built from TRBV2 and TRBJ2-5, with TRBD1 matching 9 bases. Germline loops: CDR1 SNHLY, CDR2 FYNNEI. This CDR3 contains 14 residues. J lost 4 bases, V lost 4 bases, and 4 bases had no gene match. The DNA of the CDR3 is TGTGCCAGCAGTGCACAGGGGGCTGGAGAGACCCAGTACTTC. Protein: CASSAQGAGETQYF. The variable domain in full, completed from reference TRBV2 and TRBJ2-5, reads EPEVTQTPSHQVTQMGQEVILRCVPISNHLYFYWYRQILGQKVEFLVSFYNNEISEKSEIFDDQFSVERPDGSNFTLKIRSTKLEDSAMYFCASSAQGAGETQYFGPGTRLLVL.

V and J are TRBV19 and TRBJ1-4; D is possibly TRBD1 (5 bases). The V gene lost 5 bases and the J gene lost 8 bases, with 12 bases spanning the gap. This CDR3 is 13 amino acids long. Germline V gene lookup returns CDR1 LNHDA and CDR2 SQIVND (reference sequence). This chain's CDR3 is CASSRVGAEKLFF. The CDR3 DNA is TGTGCCAGTAGTCGGGTAGGGGCGGAAAAACTGTTTTTT. Full variable domain (outside the CDR3, taken from reference TRBV19 and TRBJ1-4): DGGITQSPKYLFRKEGQNVTLSCEQNLNHDAMYWYRQDPGQGLRLIYYSQIVNDFQKGDIAEGYSVSREKKESFPLTVTSAQKNPTAFYLCASSRVGAEKLFFGSGTQLSVL.

CDR3 sequence reads: CASTQIGGAPTDTQYF. CDR3 bases: TGTGCCAGCACCCAAATCGGCGGGGCACCCACAGATACGCAGTATTTT. This sequence joins TRBV6-7 and TRBJ2-3, with D perhaps matching TRBD2 (6 bases). TRBV6-7 is an open reading frame whose function is uncertain. The CDR3 consists of 16 residues. The V end lost 7 bases, the J end lost 2 bases, and 19 bases lay between the germline ends.

The rearrangement joins TRBV7-2 to TRBJ1-6; tentative D call: TRBD1 (5 bases). CDR1 and CDR2 from the germline V gene are SGHTA and FQGNSA. CDR3 length: 14 amino acids. The germline V and J ends were trimmed by 3 bases and 6 bases, with 9 bases remaining between them. The CDR3: CASSLRGSNSPLHF. The CDR3 DNA follows: TGTGCCAGCAGCTTGCGGGGGAGTAATTCACCCCTCCACTTT.

The chain is built from TRBV29-1 and TRBJ2-7; a possible D gene is TRBD1 (6 bases). CDR1 SQVTM and CDR2 ANQGSEA come from the germline V gene. The length of the CDR3 is 12 residues. Trimming took off 3 bases at V and 3 bases at J, with 9 bases between the two ends. The CDR3 region is CSVEQGHYEQYF. The CDR3 bases are TGCAGCGTTGAGCAGGGACACTACGAGCAGTACTTC.

The V and J genes are TRBV5-5 and TRBJ1-3, with a possible D match to TRBD1 (5 bases). The V end lost 0 bases, the J end lost 0 bases, and 10 bases lay between the germline ends. Germline CDR1 SGHKS, CDR2 YYEKEE (reference sequence). This CDR3 spans 16 amino acids. The CDR3 sequence is CASSLASGNSGNTIYF. CDR3 in DNA: TGTGCCAGCAGCTTGGCGTCAGGGAACTCTGGAAACACCATATATTTT.

V gene TRBV24-1 combines with J gene TRBJ2-7; 10 bases fit TRBD1. CDR1 is KGHDR and CDR2 is SFDVKD in the germline V gene. The trim removed 4 bases at V and 3 bases at J, leaving 5 bases unmatched. The CDR3 has 15 residues. As DNA, the CDR3 is TGTGCCACCAGTGAGCAGACAGGGGGCCGCTACGAGCAGTACTTC. It is translated as CATSEQTGGRYEQYF.

The CDR3 sequence is CASMTTSGANVLTF. The CDR3 nucleotides read TGTGCCAGCATGACAACCTCTGGGGCCAACGTCCTGACTTTC. The V and J genes are TRBV2 and TRBJ2-6; D is ambiguous. V was clipped by 7 bases and J by 0 bases, with 7 bases between them. Germline V lookup: CDR1 SNHLY, CDR2 FYNNEI. The CDR3 contains 14 residues.

This clone was counted between two and nine times. V gene TRBV3-1 (or the pseudogene TRBV3-2) combines with J gene TRBJ1-2, with D perhaps TRBD1 (6 bases). In germline, CDR1 is LGHDT, CDR2 YNNKEL (reference sequence). The CDR3 consists of 14 residues. V was pared by 0 bases and J by 2 bases, with 7 bases between. CDR3 amino acids: CASSQEDRNYGYTF. For the CDR3, the DNA is TGTGCCAGCAGCCAAGAGGACAGAAACTATGGCTACACCTTC.

The chain uses TRBV21-1 and TRBJ2-7; the table assigns TRBD2, which was not confirmed against the DNA. TRBV21-1 counts as a pseudogene. The CDR3 extends over 19 amino acids. The CDR3 protein is CASGYHFLAGDQSSYEQYF. CDR3 nucleotides: TGTGCCAGCGGATACCATTTCCTGGCGGGGGACCAGAGCTCCTACGAGCAGTACTTC.

The V call is TRBV2, the J call TRBJ1-2, with 7 bases that match TRBD1. This CDR3 is 14 amino acids long. V was pared by 5 bases and J by 6 bases, with 9 bases of the junction left unmatched. Germline CDR1 reads SNHLY; CDR2 reads FYNNEI. The CDR3 nucleotides are TGTGCCAGCAGTCCCGATATGAGGGGGCATGGCTACACCTTC. The encoded protein is CASSPDMRGHGYTF.

The chain uses TRBV2 and TRBJ2-5, with 7 bases aligning to TRBD1. Germline CDR1 and CDR2: SNHLY and FYNNEI. The CDR3 is 15 amino acids. V was clipped by 0 bases and J by 3 bases; unmatched bases: 4. CDR3 loop: CASSEAGTAEETQYF. CDR3 coding DNA: TGTGCCAGCAGTGAAGCCGGGACAGCCGAAGAGACCCAGTACTTC.

V gene TRBV28 combines with J gene TRBJ1-3; 8 bases agree with TRBD1. Per the germline V gene, CDR1 is MDHEN and CDR2 is SYDVKM. Unmatched junction bases numbered 5, after V lost 6 bases and J lost 4 bases. The CDR3 is 14 residues long. CDR3 protein: CASRTDRGGNTIYF. In DNA, the CDR3 is TGTGCCAGCAGGACAGACAGGGGCGGAAACACCATATATTTT.

The chain employs TRBV2 and TRBJ1-1; TRBD1 might be the D (5 bases). V was clipped by 5 bases and J by 3 bases, with 10 bases between them. The V gene's germline CDR1 is SNHLY and CDR2 FYNNEI. This CDR3 contains 13 residues. CDR3 bases: TGTGCCAGCAGTAATGGGGGGTACACTGAAGCTTTCTTT. Residues: CASSNGGYTEAFF. Complete variable domain (other parts from reference TRBV2 and TRBJ1-1): EPEVTQTPSHQVTQMGQEVILRCVPISNHLYFYWYRQILGQKVEFLVSFYNNEISEKSEIFDDQFSVERPDGSNFTLKIRSTKLEDSAMYFCASSNGGYTEAFFGQGTRLTVV.

This clone showed up just a few times. This chain joins TRBV25-1 and TRBJ1-6; 11 nucleotides line up with TRBD1. The CDR3 is 16 residues long. Germline lookup yields CDR1 MGHDK and CDR2 SYGVNS. V was clipped by 1 base and J by 10 bases; unmatched bases: 6. CDR3 region: CASSEWDRGIPSPLHF. CDR3 in DNA: TGTGCCAGCAGTGAATGGGACAGGGGGATTCCGTCACCCCTCCACTTT.

V gene TRBV2 combines with J gene TRBJ2-5; D might be TRBD1 (5 bases). The germline V gene has CDR1 SNHLY and CDR2 FYNNEI. Trimming shortened V by 3 bases and J by 1 base, and 6 bases separated the two germline ends. This CDR3 is 13 amino acids long. This chain's CDR3 is CASSDTGQETQYF. Written as DNA, the CDR3 is TGTGCCAGCAGTGATACAGGCCAAGAGACCCAGTACTTC.

This clone was seen a handful of times. J is TRBJ2-2 and V is TRBV25-1, with 7 bases aligning to TRBD1. The V gene end was trimmed by 5 bases and the J gene end by 5 bases; junction bases not matched to a gene: 5. This CDR3 has 14 residues. CDR1 MGHDK and CDR2 SYGVNS come from the germline V gene. CDR3 region: CASSTTGDTGELFF. In nucleotides, the CDR3 is TGTGCCAGCAGTACCACAGGGGATACCGGGGAGCTGTTTTTT. Full variable domain (rest looked up from reference TRBV25-1 and TRBJ2-2): EADIYQTPRYLVIGTGKKITLECSQTMGHDKMYWYQQDPGMELHLIHYSYGVNSTEKGDLSSESTVSRIRTEHFPLTLESARPSHTSQYLCASSTTGDTGELFFGEGSRLTVL.

Only a few counts were recorded for this clone. In DNA form, the CDR3 reads TGTGCCAGTAGCCCGGGACTGACAGACAATGAGCAGTTCTTC. Translation: CASSPGLTDNEQFF. The genes are TRBV19 and TRBJ2-1, with D possibly being TRBD2 (6 bases). Germline V CDR1 and CDR2: LNHDA, SQIVND (reference sequence). Between the trimmed V and J ends, which lost 6 bases and 5 bases, there was a span of 14 bases. This CDR3 has 14 residues.

This clone was counted a few times. This chain connects TRBV18 to TRBJ1-6; the D gene is possibly TRBD1 (5 bases). Germline CDR1 is KGHSH and CDR2 is LQKENI. The V end lost 3 bases, the J end lost 4 bases, and 13 bases lay between the germline ends. The CDR3 has 16 amino acids. In DNA form, the CDR3 reads TGTGCCAGCTCACCGGGGCAGGGTTCATATAATTCACCCCTCCACTTT. The encoded protein is CASSPGQGSYNSPLHF.

The chain uses TRBV29-1 and TRBJ2-5, with 10 bases fitting TRBD1. CDR3 size: 13 residues. Germline V gene sequence: CDR1 SQVTM, CDR2 ANQGSEA. J lost 5 bases, V lost 7 bases, and 7 bases had no gene match. Here the CDR3 DNA reads TGCAGCGCTGGGACAGGGGCCGCGGAGACCCAGTACTTC. Translating it yields CSAGTGAAETQYF.

The chain recombines TRBV5-1 with TRBJ2-7; 8 bases line up with TRBD1. The CDR3 consists of 14 residues. Germline loops: CDR1 SGHRS, CDR2 YFSETQ. With 4 bases clipped from V and 2 bases from J, the junction kept 5 bases outside the gene matches. The CDR3 DNA reads as TGCGCCAGCAGCCCCGGACAGGGCCCCTACGAGCAGTACTTC. Encoded protein: CASSPGQGPYEQYF.

The chain is built from TRBV5-1 and TRBJ1-4; 7 bases map to TRBD1. This CDR3 comprises 14 residues. Trimming cost V 4 bases and J 5 bases; bases outside gene matches: 5. Germline V gives CDR1 SGHRS, CDR2 YFSETQ. In DNA, the CDR3 is TGCGCCAGCAGCCTCCGGGACAGAAATGAAAAACTGTTTTTT. Protein product: CASSLRDRNEKLFF. Based on the CDR3 plus reference TRBV5-1 and TRBJ1-4, the full variable domain is KAGVTQTPRYLIKTRGQQVTLSCSPISGHRSVSWYQQTPGQGLQFLFEYFSETQRNKGNFPGRFSGRQFSNSRSEMNVSTLELGDSALYLCASSLRDRNEKLFFGSGTQLSVL.

The sample holds one count of this clone. The rearrangement links TRBV28 to TRBJ1-2, with 7 bases aligning to TRBD1. This CDR3 is built from 14 residues. CDR1 MDHEN and CDR2 SYDVKM come from the germline V gene. The ends lost 7 bases at V and 0 bases at J; junction bases unmatched: 5. CDR3 sequence (DNA): TGTGCCAGCACCCCCGGGACAGCTAACTATGGCTACACCTTC. This codes for CASTPGTANYGYTF.

This rearrangement joins TRBV7-8 to TRBJ2-5; TRBD1 might be the D (6 bases). The V end was cut by 4 bases, the J end by 3 bases, with 9 bases between. CDR3 length: 13 residues. CDR1 and CDR2 from the germline V gene are SGHVS and FQNEAQ. The CDR3 nucleotides are TGTGCCAGCAGCTGGGACACCAAAGAGACCCAGTACTTC. Translated: CASSWDTKETQYF.

V usage is TRBV11-2 and J usage is TRBJ1-5; D gene unclear. The germline V gene encodes CDR1 SGHAT and CDR2 FQNNGV. The CDR3 extends over 13 amino acids. V was trimmed by 2 bases and J by 1 base, leaving 3 bases between them. CDR3 DNA sequence: TGTGCCAGCAGCTTACGGAGCAATCAGCCCCAGCATTTT. As protein: CASSLRSNQPQHF.

The chain carries TRBV6-5 and TRBJ2-1; 11 bases are a match to TRBD2. V lost 6 bases and J lost 6; bases outside the gene matches: 1. This CDR3 region has 13 residues. Germline V gives CDR1 MNHEY, CDR2 SVGAGI. CDR3 coding DNA: TGTGCCAGCAGCGGGACTAGCGGCAATGAGCAGTTCTTC. This translates into CASSGTSGNEQFF.

The rearrangement joins TRBV7-2 to TRBJ1-4; a weak D match, TRBD1 (5 bases). Trimming took 5 bases from V and 7 from J, leaving 17 bases between them. CDR1 is SGHTA and CDR2 is FQGNSA in the germline V gene. The CDR3 consists of 15 residues. The CDR3 loop reads CASSPVAGVGEKLFF. CDR3 in DNA: TGTGCCAGCAGCCCCGTGGCGGGGGTGGGTGAAAAACTGTTTTTT.

The chain carries TRBV6-6 and TRBJ1-4, with TRBD1 matching 9 bases. Looked up from germline, CDR1 is MNHNY and CDR2 is SVGAGI (reference sequence). V was clipped by 5 bases and J by 4 bases; unmatched bases: 5. This CDR3 has 15 amino acids. DNA for the CDR3: TGTGCCAGCAGTGGGGCGACAGGGGGTAATGAAAAACTGTTTTTT. Protein sequence: CASSGATGGNEKLFF.

This chain connects TRBV3-1 (or the pseudogene TRBV3-2) to TRBJ1-2; tentatively, D is TRBD1 (6 bases). Germline V gene data show CDR1 as LGHDT and CDR2 as YNNKEL (reference sequence). V lost 4 bases, J lost 4 bases, and 22 bases lay in between. This CDR3 comprises 17 residues. The CDR3 DNA sequence: TGTGCCAGCAGCCGGCCTGCGCCGGGGGGCGCTGGCTATGGCTACACCTTC. Protein: CASSRPAPGGAGYGYTF.

J is TRBJ2-7 and V is TRBV6-6, with D tentatively TRBD1 (5 bases). The germline CDR1 and CDR2 sequences are MNHNY and SVGAGI (reference sequence). The V and J ends lost 0 bases and 12 bases respectively, with 12 bases between them. There are 12 residues in the CDR3. The CDR3 region has the DNA TGTGCCAGCAGTTACTCGACAGTGAGTCTGTACTTC. Translation gives CASSYSTVSLYF.